This TCR beta chain was sequenced for a study of shared clonotypes between healthy human individuals. Whole-study findings and limits: It was the non-shared clonotypes that had lower generation probabilities than clonotypes shared by all four donors. On the whole, naive subsets had larger estimated richness than memory subsets had. Since donors were few, the genetic and exposure-history diversity represented was limited. What rarefaction showed was incomplete sorted-subset sequencing despite large depth.

Note on this clone: Its antigen is unidentified.

The CDR3 extends over 14 amino acids. V was clipped by 8 bases and J by 4 bases, with 15 bases between them. Germline V gives CDR1 MNHEY, CDR2 SMNVEV (reference sequence). Sequenced by immunoSEQ multiplex PCR; TCRdb stores in-frame clones only, minus some. The table shows approximately 710,000 clones, with less than 95% occurring only once. Specimen: memory CD8+ T cells from PBMCs. Subset: CD45RO+ cells pooled with CCR7-negative TemRA cells. The chain recombines TRBV27 with TRBJ2-1; possibly TRBD2 for D (5 bases). The receptor was derived from a man between 18 and 35 years old in good health. Some clones in this sample may be carry-over from other donors' samples. The CDR3 protein is CASHPRRDYNEQFF. CDR3 bases: TGTGCCAGCCATCCGCGTCGGGATTACAATGAGCAGTTCTTC.